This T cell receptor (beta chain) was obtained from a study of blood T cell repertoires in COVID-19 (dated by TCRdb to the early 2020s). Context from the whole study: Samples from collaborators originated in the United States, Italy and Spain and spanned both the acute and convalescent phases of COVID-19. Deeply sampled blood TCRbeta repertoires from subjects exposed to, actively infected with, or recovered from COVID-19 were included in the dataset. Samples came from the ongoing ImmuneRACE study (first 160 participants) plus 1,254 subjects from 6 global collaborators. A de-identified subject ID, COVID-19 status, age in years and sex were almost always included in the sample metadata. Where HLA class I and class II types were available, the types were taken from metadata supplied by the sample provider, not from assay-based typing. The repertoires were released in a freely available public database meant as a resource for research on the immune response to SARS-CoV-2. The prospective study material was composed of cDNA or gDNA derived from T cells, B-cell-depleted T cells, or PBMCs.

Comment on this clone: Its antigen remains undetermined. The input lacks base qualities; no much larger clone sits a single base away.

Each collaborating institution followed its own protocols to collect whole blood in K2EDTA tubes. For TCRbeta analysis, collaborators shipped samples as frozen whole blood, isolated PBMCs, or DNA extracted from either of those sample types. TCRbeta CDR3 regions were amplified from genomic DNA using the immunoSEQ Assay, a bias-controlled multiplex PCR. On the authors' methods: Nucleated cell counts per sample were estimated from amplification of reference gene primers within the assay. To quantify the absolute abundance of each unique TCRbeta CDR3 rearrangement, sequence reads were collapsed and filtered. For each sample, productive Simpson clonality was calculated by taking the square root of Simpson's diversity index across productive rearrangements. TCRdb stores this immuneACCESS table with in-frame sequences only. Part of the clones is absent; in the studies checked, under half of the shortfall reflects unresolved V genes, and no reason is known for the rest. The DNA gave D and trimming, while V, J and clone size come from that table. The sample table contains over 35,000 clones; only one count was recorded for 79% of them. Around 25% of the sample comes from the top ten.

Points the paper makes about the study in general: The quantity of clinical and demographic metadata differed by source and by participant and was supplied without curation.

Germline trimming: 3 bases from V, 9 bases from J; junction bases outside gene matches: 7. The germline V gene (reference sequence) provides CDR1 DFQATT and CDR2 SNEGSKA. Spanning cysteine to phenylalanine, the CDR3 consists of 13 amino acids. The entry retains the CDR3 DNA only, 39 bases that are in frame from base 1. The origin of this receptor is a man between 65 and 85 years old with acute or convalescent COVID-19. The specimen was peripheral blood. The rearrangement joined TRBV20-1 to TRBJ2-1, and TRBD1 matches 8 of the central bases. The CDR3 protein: CSASDRGASEQFF. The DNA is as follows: TGCAGTGCTAGTGACAGGGGAGCCAGTGAGCAGTTCTTC.